These 12 T cell receptor beta chains came from one sample sequenced in a study of T cell responses to AZD1222 COVID-19 vaccine. Method: immunoSEQ multiplex PCR; TCRdb's copy keeps in-frame clones and lacks some. The sample lists roughly 120,000 clones, roughly 84% seen once, with about 1.2% in the top ten. This material consisted of peripheral blood, taken on day 0 of AZD1222 vaccination. The receptors originated from an adult in good health.

The chain links TRBV11-2 to TRBJ2-5; maybe TRBD2 (5 bases). Trimming took 5 bases from V and 4 from J, leaving 17 bases between them. The CDR3 totals 15 residues. Looked up from germline, CDR1 is SGHAT and CDR2 is FQNNGV. The CDR3 bases are TGTGCCAGCAGCCGCCAACTAGGCAAGGGAGAGACCCAGTACTTC. This sequence encodes CASSRQLGKGETQYF. Full variable domain (remainder filled in from reference TRBV11-2 and TRBJ2-5): EAGVAQSPRYKIIEKRQSVAFWCNPISGHATLYWYQQILGQGPKLLIQFQNNGVVDDSQLPKDRFSAERLKGVDSTLKIQPAKLEDSAVYLCASSRQLGKGETQYFGPGTRLLVL.

This clone was observed a few times. The rearrangement uses TRBV5-4 and TRBJ2-5; 8 bases map to TRBD2. Germline V lookup: CDR1 SGHNT, CDR2 YYREEE (reference sequence). This CDR3 has 15 amino acids. V trimming: 2 bases; J trimming: 5 bases; junction bases outside the gene matches: 8. CDR3 amino acids: CASSFRGGLRETQYF. For the CDR3, the DNA is TGTGCCAGCAGCTTCCGCGGGGGGCTTCGGGAGACCCAGTACTTC.

This clone was found once. The V and J genes are TRBV6-5 and TRBJ1-1; unclear D gene. This CDR3 is 13 amino acids long. V lost 0 bases, J lost 4 bases, and 6 bases lay in between. Germline V CDR1 and CDR2: MNHEY, SVGAGI. The CDR3 coding sequence is TGTGCCAGCAGTTACTCATACCGCACTGAAGCTTTCTTT. Translation: CASSYSYRTEAFF.

V is TRBV18 and J is TRBJ2-7; D may be TRBD1 (5 bases). With 4 bases removed from V and 0 bases from J, the gap between germline ends came to 10 bases. Looked up from germline, CDR1 is KGHSH and CDR2 is LQKENI. This CDR3 contains 14 residues. CDR3 residues: CASSLQGSSYEQYF. The DNA for the CDR3 is TGTGCCAGCTCACTCCAGGGTAGCTCCTACGAGCAGTACTTC.

This sequence joins TRBV6-2 or TRBV6-3 and TRBJ2-7, with 7 bases aligning to TRBD2. This CDR3 region has 15 residues. Germline trimming cut 6 bases from V and 5 bases from J; bases unmatched to any gene: 13. CDR1 is MNHEY and CDR2 is SVGEGT in the germline V gene. The CDR3: CASSPSSGVGNEQYF. The DNA for the CDR3 is TGTGCCAGCAGCCCCTCCAGCGGGGTTGGTAACGAGCAGTACTTC.

The chain is built from TRBV5-4 and TRBJ1-3, with no clear D. The germline CDR1 and CDR2 sequences are SGHNT and YYREEE (reference sequence). V was cut by 4 bases and J by 0 bases, with 8 bases left in between. This CDR3 has 14 amino acids. CDR3 sequence reads: CASSPGVSGNTIYF. The CDR3 DNA reads TGTGCCAGCAGCCCGGGAGTCTCTGGAAACACCATATATTTT.

This chain connects TRBV4-2 to TRBJ1-5; D not resolved. Germline values: CDR1 LGHNA, CDR2 YNFKEQ. Trimming removed 0 bases at V and 11 bases at J, with 8 bases between. This CDR3 region has 12 residues. The CDR3 loop is CASSQDRQAQHF. In DNA, the CDR3 is TGTGCCAGCAGCCAAGATCGCCAGGCCCAGCATTTT.

The V and J genes are TRBV19 and TRBJ2-2; a weak D match, TRBD1 (5 bases). The CDR3 totals 18 residues. Germline V gene sequence: CDR1 LNHDA, CDR2 SQIVND (reference sequence). V was trimmed by 5 bases and J by 3 bases, leaving 22 bases between them. The CDR3 here is CASSSTLGAGSDTGELFF. In DNA, the CDR3 is TGTGCCAGTAGTTCCACCCTAGGTGCAGGGTCTGACACCGGGGAGCTGTTTTTT.

The CDR3 reads CASSQYIRPSGANVLTF. Written as DNA, the CDR3 is TGTGCCAGCAGCCAATATATTAGGCCGTCTGGGGCCAACGTCCTGACTTTC. This chain links TRBV14 with TRBJ2-6; no firm D call. The CDR3 covers 17 residues. Trimming pared 2 bases from V and 1 base from J, leaving 12 bases between. Germline-derived CDR1 and CDR2 are SGHDN and FVKESK.

This chain uses TRBV11-2 with TRBJ1-1; no definite D call. Trimming shortened V by 2 bases and J by 6 bases, and 13 bases separated the two germline ends. The CDR3 loop spans 14 amino acids. Looked up from germline, CDR1 is SGHAT and CDR2 is FQNNGV. The CDR3 here is CASSLWMVSPEAFF. DNA for the CDR3: TGTGCCAGCAGCTTATGGATGGTATCCCCTGAAGCTTTCTTT.

The V gene is TRBV2, the J gene TRBJ1-2, with D possibly being TRBD1 (6 bases). V lost 7 bases and J lost 4, with 13 bases in between. The CDR3 extends over 13 amino acids. Germline V lookup: CDR1 SNHLY, CDR2 FYNNEI. CDR3 loop: CASNREGPYGYTF. As DNA, the CDR3 is TGTGCCAGCAACAGGGAAGGACCCTATGGCTACACCTTC.

This chain links TRBV11-2 with TRBJ1-2; the D gene is possibly TRBD1 (6 bases). V was clipped by 5 bases and J by 5 bases, with 12 bases between them. The CDR3 runs 13 residues. The germline V gene has CDR1 SGHAT and CDR2 FQNNGV. The chain's CDR3 is CASSRGQTYGYTF. The DNA for the CDR3 is TGTGCCAGCAGCCGTGGACAGACTTATGGCTACACCTTC.